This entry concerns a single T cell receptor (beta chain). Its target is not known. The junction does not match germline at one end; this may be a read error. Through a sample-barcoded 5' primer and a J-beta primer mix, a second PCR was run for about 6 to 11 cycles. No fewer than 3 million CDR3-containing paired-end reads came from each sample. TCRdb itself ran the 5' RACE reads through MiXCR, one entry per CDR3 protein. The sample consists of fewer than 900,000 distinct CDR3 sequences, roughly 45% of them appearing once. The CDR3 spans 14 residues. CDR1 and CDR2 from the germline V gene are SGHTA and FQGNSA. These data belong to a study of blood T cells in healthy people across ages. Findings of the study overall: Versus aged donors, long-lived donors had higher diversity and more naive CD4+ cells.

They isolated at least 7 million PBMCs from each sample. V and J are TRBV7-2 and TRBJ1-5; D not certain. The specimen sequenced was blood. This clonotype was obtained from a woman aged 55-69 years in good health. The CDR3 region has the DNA TGTGCCAGCAGCTTATTTGGCGGAGATCAGTCCCAGCATTTT. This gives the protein CASSLFGGDQSQHF. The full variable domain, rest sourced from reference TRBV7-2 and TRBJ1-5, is GAGVSQSPSNKVTEKGKDVELRCDPISGHTALYWYRQSLGQGLEFLIYFQGNSAPDKSGLPSDRFSAERTGGSVSTLTIQRTQQEDSAVYLCASSLFGGDQSQHFGDGTRLSIL.